This TCR beta chain was found in a study of CD8 T cells in ankylosing spondylitis. General study results and limits: There was a TCR beta motif, made of several highly homologous variants, that appeared characteristic of ankylosing spondylitis blood. Matched ankylosing spondylitis synovial fluid reportedly showed significant enrichment of disease-linked clones.

Germline trimming cut 6 bases from V and 2 bases from J; bases unmatched to any gene: 14. The CDR3 loop spans 17 amino acids. Looked up from germline, CDR1 is SNHLY and CDR2 is FYNNEI. It was by quantitative 5'-RACE with molecular barcodes that TCR beta libraries were made. From the 5' RACE reads, TCRdb called clonotypes with MiXCR, one entry per CDR3 protein. The data hold some 200,000 distinct CDR3 sequences, with roughly 6.6% observed a single time. Ten or more counts support this clonotype. Its antigen is still unknown. The TCR comes from a male donor with ankylosing spondylitis. What was sequenced was blood, either unsorted or a sorted T cell fraction (not recorded which). The J gene is TRBJ1-1, the V gene TRBV2; 8 bases fit TRBD1. The CDR3 DNA reads TGTGCCAGCAGAAGCCTTGACAGGGGAAGATTTAACACTGAAGCTTTCTTT. It codes for CASRSLDRGRFNTEAFF.